This T cell receptor beta chain was observed in a study of response to subunit inactivated influenza vaccine. Study results and caveats: The authors proposed limited new T cell recruitment per seasonal influenza vaccination.

TCRdb re-called the RT-PCR reads through MiXCR, storing one row per CDR3 protein. In the table there are around 790,000 distinct CDR3 sequences, approximately 22% of which are singletons. About this clonotype itself: Its specificity is unknown.

V gave up 5 bases and J gave up 2 bases, with 16 bases separating them. The V gene's germline CDR1 is MDHEN and CDR2 SYDVKM. The CDR3 covers 15 residues. Sequences were derived from PBMCs from blood, sampled roughly 5 days after vaccination. This chain uses TRBV28 with TRBJ2-7, with D perhaps TRBD2 (6 bases). The sequence was collected from a man aged 45-60 years who received an inactivated influenza vaccine. As DNA, the CDR3 is TGTGCCAGCAGTCTCGGAGGGGTGGAGACCTACGAGCAGTACTTC. Protein: CASSLGGVETYEQYF.